This T cell receptor beta chain stems from a study of T cells in Graves' hyperthyroidism and ophthalmopathy. Whole-study results and caveats: Researchers found most expanded thyroid clonotypes above 0.001 in blood as well.

Recently diagnosed hyperthyroidism of less than 2 months' duration affected patients aged 18 to 65. Clinicians diagnosed patients from clinical symptoms, serum thyroxine and TRAb, thyroid ultrasound and orbital computed tomography. The PBMCs were sourced from fresh peripheral blood (about 10 ml). Notes on this clonotype: No antigen is known for it.

Researchers took RNA transcripts and amplified the TCR beta CDR3 regions from them. First-round RT-PCR targeting the TCR CDR3 was performed with the HTBI primer set. From the multiplex PCR reads, TCRdb called clonotypes with MiXCR, one entry per CDR3 protein. The table has 300,000 to 400,000 distinct CDR3 sequences, about 14% seen once. The CDR3 has 13 residues. Germline V gene lookup returns CDR1 DFQATT and CDR2 SNEGSKA (reference sequence). V trimming: 3 bases; J trimming: 7 bases; junction bases outside the gene matches: 6. This TCR came from a woman aged 55-70 years with Graves' hyperthyroidism. What was sequenced was blood. The chain joins TRBV20-1 to TRBJ2-1; 7 nucleotides agree with TRBD2. The CDR3 protein is CSASGRARNEQFF. The CDR3 bases are TGCAGTGCTAGTGGGAGGGCCAGGAATGAGCAGTTCTTC.